These 15 T cell receptor beta chains came from one sample sequenced in a study of PD-1 blockade in mismatch repair-deficient tumors (dated by TCRdb to the late 2010s). The receptor library was made with the immunoSEQ multiplex PCR assay. Imported from immuneACCESS, the table was reduced by TCRdb to in-frame sequences with V and J called. These copies leave out some clones; in studies compared against another copy, an unresolved V gene accounts for under half, and the cause of the remainder is not known. The sample contains about 51,000 clones, roughly 80% of them found a single time. The biggest ten clones account for over 7.5% of the sample. This specimen was peripheral blood, taken roughly 21 weeks after starting pembrolizumab. These receptors were obtained from an adult with mismatch repair-deficient cancer.

This clone has more than one count but fewer than ten. CDR3 in amino acids: CASSPRTASNEKLFF. The CDR3 DNA reads as TGTGCCAGCAGCCCCAGGACAGCGTCTAATGAAAAACTGTTTTTT. The rearrangement uses TRBV7-6 and TRBJ1-4; D is possibly TRBD1 (6 bases). Germline CDR1 is SGHVS and CDR2 is FNYEAQ. The CDR3 runs 15 residues. The ends were cut back, 5 bases at V and 3 bases at J, with 13 bases in the middle.

The chain couples TRBV5-1 to TRBJ2-2; no firm D call. Germline loops: CDR1 SGHRS, CDR2 YFSETQ. The CDR3 has 13 amino acids. V was clipped by 0 bases and J by 5 bases, with 5 bases between them. CDR3 region: CASSLGDTGELFF. In DNA form, the CDR3 reads TGCGCCAGCAGCTTGGGCGATACCGGGGAGCTGTTTTTT.

The CDR3 DNA sequence: TGTGCCAGCAGCCTAGCGGGAAGCTCCTACGAGCAGTACTTC. Amino acids: CASSLAGSSYEQYF. The chain uses TRBV9 and TRBJ2-7; the match to TRBD2 covers 9 bases. Germline V gene sequence: CDR1 SGDLS, CDR2 YYNGEE. The CDR3 has 14 amino acids. The V segment lost 4 bases and the J segment 0 bases; nucleotides outside the gene matches: 2. The full variable domain, rest sourced from reference TRBV9 and TRBJ2-7, is DSGVTQTPKHLITATGQRVTLRCSPRSGDLSVYWYQQSLDQGLQFLIQYYNGEERAKGNILERFSAQQFPDLHSELNLSSLELGDSALYFCASSLAGSSYEQYFGPGTRLTVT.

The chain carries TRBV7-2 and TRBJ2-2; D unresolved. The CDR3 consists of 16 residues. Trimming stripped 0 bases from V and 5 bases from J, with 13 bases between. Germline V CDR1 and CDR2: SGHTA, FQGNSA. CDR3 in DNA: TGTGCCAGCAGCTTAGCTTGGCTCGCGATGACCGGGGAGCTGTTTTTT. It codes for CASSLAWLAMTGELFF.

A single count supports this clone. The chain carries TRBV6-6 and TRBJ1-1; D is unclear. V dropped 2 bases and J dropped 1 base, with 8 bases sitting between them. The length of the CDR3 is 14 residues. CDR1 and CDR2 from the germline V gene are MNHNY and SVGAGI (reference sequence). For the CDR3, the DNA is TGTGCCAGCAGTTACAGATCCGAGAACACTGAAGCTTTCTTT. This codes for CASSYRSENTEAFF.

The chain carries TRBV7-9 and TRBJ2-7, with a weak D call TRBD2 (5 bases). The V end lost 4 bases, the J end lost 3 bases, and 13 bases lay between the germline ends. CDR3 length: 14 residues. Germline lookup yields CDR1 SEHNR and CDR2 FQNEAQ (reference sequence). The CDR3 DNA reads TGTGCCAGCAGCTCCCCTGAGGGTCTCTACGAGCAGTACTTC. Protein product: CASSSPEGLYEQYF.

The chain employs TRBV11-3 and TRBJ2-7; 7 bases are shared with TRBD2. This CDR3 has 15 residues. V trimming: 5 bases; J trimming: 6 bases; junction bases outside the gene matches: 13. Germline loops: CDR1 SGHNT, CDR2 YENEEA. The CDR3 DNA is TGTGCCAGCAGCGCCTCCGAGGGAGGGCCGGGCGAGCAGTACTTC. Translation: CASSASEGGPGEQYF.

The chain carries TRBV7-3 and TRBJ2-5, with D perhaps TRBD1 (5 bases). The germline gives CDR1 SGHTA, CDR2 FQGTGA. V lost 5 bases and J 5 bases, leaving 12 bases between the germline ends. This CDR3 has 13 amino acids. CDR3 DNA: TGTGCCAGCAGCCAGACAGTGATGGAGACCCAGTACTTC. Translated: CASSQTVMETQYF.

The rearrangement uses TRBV7-2 and TRBJ1-4; D gene uncertain. Germline V lookup: CDR1 SGHTA, CDR2 FQGNSA. The V gene lost 5 bases and the J gene lost 7 bases, with 14 bases spanning the gap. This CDR3 has 14 residues. The CDR3 nucleotides read TGTGCCAGCAGCCTAGATGTTGCGGTTGAAAAACTGTTTTTT. Its translation: CASSLDVAVEKLFF.

In its sample, this clone was seen once. The gene calls are TRBV10-2 and TRBJ1-1, with D hard to call. Germline CDR1 reads WSHSY; CDR2 reads SAAADI. Trimming removed 5 bases at V and 1 base at J, with 11 bases between. The CDR3 is 14 residues long. CDR3 in DNA: TGCGCCAGCAGTTGGTCCGGGCAGAACACTGAAGCTTTCTTT. Its translation is CASSWSGQNTEAFF.

The chain recombines TRBV11-3 with TRBJ2-3; 9 nucleotides agree with TRBD1. Trimming took 6 bases from V and 5 from J; bases not matched to a gene: 6. This CDR3 has 14 residues. Per the germline V gene, CDR1 is SGHNT and CDR2 is YENEEA. The CDR3 DNA follows: TGTGCCAGCAGGTCACAGGGGGCCCAAGATACGCAGTATTTT. Residues: CASRSQGAQDTQYF.

The rearrangement joins TRBV30 to TRBJ1-4; 8 bases line up with TRBD1. Looked up from germline, CDR1 is GTSNPN and CDR2 is SVGIG (reference sequence). This CDR3 comprises 13 residues. Trimming at V came to 4 bases and at J to 6 bases, leaving 4 bases not matched to a gene. Here the CDR3 reads CAWTRGRDEKLFF. The DNA for the CDR3 is TGTGCCTGGACCAGGGGGCGGGATGAAAAACTGTTTTTT.

The V and J genes are TRBV19 and TRBJ2-3; no reliable D call. This CDR3 is built from 15 residues. Between the trimmed V and J ends, which lost 5 bases and 1 base, there was a span of 13 bases. Per the germline V gene, CDR1 is LNHDA and CDR2 is SQIVND (reference sequence). The CDR3 DNA reads as TGTGCCAGTAGTGATTCTCCGTTGGGCACAGATACGCAGTATTTT. Translated: CASSDSPLGTDTQYF. The variable domain in full, with the rest retrieved from reference TRBV19 and TRBJ2-3, is DGGITQSPKYLFRKEGQNVTLSCEQNLNHDAMYWYRQDPGQGLRLIYYSQIVNDFQKGDIAEGYSVSREKKESFPLTVTSAQKNPTAFYLCASSDSPLGTDTQYFGPGTRLTVL.

The rearrangement uses TRBV2 and TRBJ1-5; 8 bases align to TRBD1. The CDR3 extends over 16 amino acids. The ends lost 7 bases at V and 10 bases at J; junction bases unmatched: 18. Per germline, CDR1 SNHLY and CDR2 FYNNEI. The CDR3 DNA sequence: TGTGCCAGCACCTCTCGATCGGGACAGGTTTTTTCTCCCCAGCATTTT. Amino acid sequence: CASTSRSGQVFSPQHF.

The chain recombines TRBV18 with TRBJ1-5, with D unclear. CDR3 size: 14 residues. CDR1 and CDR2 from the germline V gene are KGHSH and LQKENI. Trimming took off 5 bases at V and 0 bases at J, with 8 bases between the two ends. The CDR3 here is CASSEGNSNQPQHF. The DNA for the CDR3 is TGTGCCAGCTCAGAAGGTAATAGCAATCAGCCCCAGCATTTT. The full variable domain, its missing parts supplied by reference TRBV18 and TRBJ1-5, is NAGVMQNPRHLVRRRGQEARLRCSPMKGHSHVYWYRQLPEEGLKFMVYLQKENIIDESGMPKERFSAEFPKEGPSILRIQQVVRGDSAAYFCASSEGNSNQPQHFGDGTRLSIL.